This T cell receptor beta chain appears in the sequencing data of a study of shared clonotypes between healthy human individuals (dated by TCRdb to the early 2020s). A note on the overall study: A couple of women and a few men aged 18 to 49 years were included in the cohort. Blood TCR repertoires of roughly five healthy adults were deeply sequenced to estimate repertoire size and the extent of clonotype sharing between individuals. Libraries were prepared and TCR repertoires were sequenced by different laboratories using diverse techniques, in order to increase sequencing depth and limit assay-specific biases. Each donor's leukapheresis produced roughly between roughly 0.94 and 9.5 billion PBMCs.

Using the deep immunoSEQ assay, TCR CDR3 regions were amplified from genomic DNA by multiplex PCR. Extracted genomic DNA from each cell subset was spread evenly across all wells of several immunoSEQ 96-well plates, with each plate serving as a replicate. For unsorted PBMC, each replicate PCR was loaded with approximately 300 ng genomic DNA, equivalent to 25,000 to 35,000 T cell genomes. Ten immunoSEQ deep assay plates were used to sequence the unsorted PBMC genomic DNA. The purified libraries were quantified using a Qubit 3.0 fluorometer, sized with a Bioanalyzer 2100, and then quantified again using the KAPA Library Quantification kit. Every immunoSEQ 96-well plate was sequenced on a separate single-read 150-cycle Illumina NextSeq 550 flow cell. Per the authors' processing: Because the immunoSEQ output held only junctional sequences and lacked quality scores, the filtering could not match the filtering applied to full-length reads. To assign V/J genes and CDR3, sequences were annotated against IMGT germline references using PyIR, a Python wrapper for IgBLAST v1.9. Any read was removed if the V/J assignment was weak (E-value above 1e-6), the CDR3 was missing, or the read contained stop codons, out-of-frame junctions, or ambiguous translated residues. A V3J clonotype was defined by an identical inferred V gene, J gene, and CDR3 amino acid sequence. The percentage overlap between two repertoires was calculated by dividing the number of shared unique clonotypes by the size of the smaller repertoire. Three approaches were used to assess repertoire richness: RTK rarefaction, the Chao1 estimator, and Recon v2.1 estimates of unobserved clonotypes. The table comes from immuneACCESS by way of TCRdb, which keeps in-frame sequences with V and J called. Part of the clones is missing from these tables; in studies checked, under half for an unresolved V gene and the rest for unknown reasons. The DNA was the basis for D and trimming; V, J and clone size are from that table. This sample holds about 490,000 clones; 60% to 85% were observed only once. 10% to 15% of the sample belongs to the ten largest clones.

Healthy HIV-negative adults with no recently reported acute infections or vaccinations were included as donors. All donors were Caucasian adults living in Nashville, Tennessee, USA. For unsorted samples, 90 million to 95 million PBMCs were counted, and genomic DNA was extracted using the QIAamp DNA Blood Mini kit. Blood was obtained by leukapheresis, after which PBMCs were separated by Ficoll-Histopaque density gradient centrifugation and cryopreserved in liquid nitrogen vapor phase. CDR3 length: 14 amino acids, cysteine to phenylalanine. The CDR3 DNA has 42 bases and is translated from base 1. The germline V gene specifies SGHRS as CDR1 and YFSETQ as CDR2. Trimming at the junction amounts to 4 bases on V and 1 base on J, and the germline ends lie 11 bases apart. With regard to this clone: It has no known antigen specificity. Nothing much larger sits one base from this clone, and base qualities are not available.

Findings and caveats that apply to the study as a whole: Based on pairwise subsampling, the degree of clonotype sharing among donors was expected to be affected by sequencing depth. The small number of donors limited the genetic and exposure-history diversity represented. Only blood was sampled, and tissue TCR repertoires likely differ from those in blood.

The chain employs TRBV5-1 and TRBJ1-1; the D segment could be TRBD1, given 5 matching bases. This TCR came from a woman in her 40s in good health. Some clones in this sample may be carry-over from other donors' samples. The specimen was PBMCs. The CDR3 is CASSPQRGNTEAFF. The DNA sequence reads TGCGCCAGCAGCCCCCAGAGGGGGAACACTGAAGCTTTCTTT.